The 19 T cell receptor beta chains reported below all come from one sample, sequenced in a study of OX40 agonist ivuxolimab in advanced cancers. Using immunoSEQ multiplex PCR, the repertoire was profiled, and TCRdb retains in-frame clones only, with some absent. The data show over 60,000 clones, with around 88% seen just once and approximately 0.86% held by the top ten. Sequences were derived from CD4+ or CD8+ T cells sorted from blood, sampled in a trial of the OX40 agonist ivuxolimab. The receptors were sampled from an adult with an advanced solid tumor such as melanoma, head and neck, liver or kidney cancer.

This clone was counted once. The identical CDR3 is also encoded by other nucleotide sequences in the sample. The genes are TRBV7-8 and TRBJ2-1; 7 bases agree with TRBD2. This CDR3 is 17 amino acids long. V lost 2 bases, J lost 0 bases, and 7 bases stayed unmatched. CDR1 is SGHVS, CDR2 FQNEAQ, per germline. The CDR3 bases are TGTGCCAGCAGCTTATTACCTAGCGGCTACTCCTACAATGAGCAGTTCTTC. Translated, it gives CASSLLPSGYSYNEQFF.

This clone was counted once. The rearrangement uses TRBV5-1 and TRBJ2-1; 8 positions agree with TRBD2. Trimming cost V 4 bases and J 3 bases; bases outside gene matches: 9. This CDR3 is 16 amino acids long. The V gene's germline CDR1 is SGHRS and CDR2 YFSETQ. CDR3 loop: CASSNRGGHSYNEQFF. The CDR3 coding sequence is TGCGCCAGCAGCAATCGGGGGGGCCACAGCTACAATGAGCAGTTCTTC.

The genes are TRBV10-3 and TRBJ1-2; 8 bases line up with TRBD1. The CDR3 contains 14 residues. V dropped 6 bases and J dropped 4; count of bases not matched to a gene: 7. Germline CDR1 and CDR2: ENHRY and SYGVKD. CDR3 sequence (DNA): TGTGCCATCAGGGAAGATGACAGGGGCTATGGCTACACCTTC. It codes for CAIREDDRGYGYTF.

This clone has just one count. This rearrangement joins TRBV7-7 to TRBJ2-1; 7 bases line up with TRBD1. The V segment lost 5 bases and the J segment 4 bases; nucleotides outside the gene matches: 5. The germline V gene encodes CDR1 SSHAT and CDR2 FNYEAQ (reference sequence). The CDR3 extends over 14 amino acids. The CDR3 sequence is CASSPSGGYNEQFF. CDR3 coding DNA: TGTGCCAGCAGCCCCTCAGGGGGTTACAATGAGCAGTTCTTC.

This clone was found once. This rearrangement joins TRBV5-8 to TRBJ1-5, with a weak D call TRBD1 (5 bases). Germline V gene lookup returns CDR1 SGHTS and CDR2 YDEGEE. This CDR3 comprises 17 residues. Trimming took 6 bases from V and 0 from J, leaving 19 bases between them. CDR3 amino acids: CASTYYLTAYSNQPQHF. CDR3 in DNA: TGTGCCAGCACCTATTACCTGACAGCATATAGCAATCAGCCCCAGCATTTT.

V gene TRBV5-1 combines with J gene TRBJ1-2, with no clear D. The CDR3 runs to 14 residues. Deletions cut 0 bases from V and 2 bases from J, with 8 bases between. CDR1 and CDR2 (germline): SGHRS, YFSETQ. The DNA for the CDR3 is TGCGCCAGCAGCTTGGCCCCATTCAACTATGGCTACACCTTC. Its protein is CASSLAPFNYGYTF. The variable domain in full, completed from reference TRBV5-1 and TRBJ1-2, reads KAGVTQTPRYLIKTRGQQVTLSCSPISGHRSVSWYQQTPGQGLQFLFEYFSETQRNKGNFPGRFSGRQFSNSRSEMNVSTLELGDSALYLCASSLAPFNYGYTFGSGTRLTVV.

This clone is a singleton in its sample. The CDR3 bases are TGTGCCAGCAGTGCCGGGGGGCAGCAAGAGACCCAGTACTTC. Amino acid sequence: CASSAGGQQETQYF. This chain connects TRBV2 to TRBJ2-5; tentative D call: TRBD2 (7 bases). The V end lost 4 bases, the J end lost 2 bases, and 11 bases lay between the germline ends. Germline V lookup: CDR1 SNHLY, CDR2 FYNNEI. The CDR3 runs 14 residues. Full variable domain (remainder filled in from reference TRBV2 and TRBJ2-5): EPEVTQTPSHQVTQMGQEVILRCVPISNHLYFYWYRQILGQKVEFLVSFYNNEISEKSEIFDDQFSVERPDGSNFTLKIRSTKLEDSAMYFCASSAGGQQETQYFGPGTRLLVL.

CDR3: CASSLRPGLRQETQYF. In DNA, the CDR3 is TGTGCCAGCTCACTCCGTCCGGGACTCCGACAAGAGACCCAGTACTTC. V usage is TRBV18 and J usage is TRBJ2-5; D is possibly TRBD2 (6 bases). This CDR3 is 16 amino acids long. The germline V gene has CDR1 KGHSH and CDR2 LQKENI. The germline V and J ends were trimmed by 4 bases and 2 bases, with 17 bases remaining between them.

This clone was detected only a few times. The chain has TRBV4-1 and TRBJ1-5, with D possibly TRBD1 on 6 matching bases. V lost 1 base and J 2 bases, leaving 6 bases between the germline ends. This CDR3 spans 14 amino acids. The V gene's germline CDR1 is MGHRA and CDR2 YSYEKL. CDR3 sequence: CASSQGQGNQPQHF. CDR3 in DNA: TGCGCCAGCAGCCAAGGACAGGGCAATCAGCCCCAGCATTTT.

The genes are TRBV5-6 and TRBJ1-2; D unclear. V lost 0 bases to trimming and J lost 3 bases, with 6 bases between them. The CDR3 has 13 amino acids. Germline CDR1 reads SGHDT; CDR2 reads YYEEEE. CDR3 coding DNA: TGTGCCAGCAGCTTGGACACCTACTATGGCTACACCTTC. Translation: CASSLDTYYGYTF. Full variable domain (missing parts from reference TRBV5-6 and TRBJ1-2): DAGVTQSPTHLIKTRGQQVTLRCSPKSGHDTVSWYQQALGQGPQFIFQYYEEEERQRGNFPDRFSGHQFPNYSSELNVNALLLGDSALYLCASSLDTYYGYTFGSGTRLTVV.

V usage is TRBV5-1 and J usage is TRBJ1-2, with TRBD1 as a possible D gene (5 bases). The CDR3 covers 14 residues. The V end lost 0 bases, the J end lost 6 bases, and 12 bases lay between the germline ends. Germline V gene sequence: CDR1 SGHRS, CDR2 YFSETQ. CDR3 sequence reads: CASSLGQRMDGYTF. In DNA form, the CDR3 reads TGCGCCAGCAGCTTGGGACAGCGAATGGATGGCTACACCTTC. Full variable domain (missing parts from reference TRBV5-1 and TRBJ1-2): KAGVTQTPRYLIKTRGQQVTLSCSPISGHRSVSWYQQTPGQGLQFLFEYFSETQRNKGNFPGRFSGRQFSNSRSEMNVSTLELGDSALYLCASSLGQRMDGYTFGSGTRLTVV.

The gene calls are TRBV7-9 and TRBJ2-1; no clear D gene. This CDR3 spans 12 amino acids. Germline V lookup: CDR1 SEHNR, CDR2 FQNEAQ (reference sequence). V lost 7 bases and J lost 7, with 11 bases in between. The CDR3 sequence is CASTVNTNEQFF. In DNA form, the CDR3 reads TGTGCCAGCACCGTAAACACTAATGAGCAGTTCTTC.

The CDR3 nucleotides read TGTGCCAGCAGCCGGGGGACTAGCGGGACCCGCTCCTACGAGCAGTACTTC. This codes for CASSRGTSGTRSYEQYF. The chain has TRBV7-2 and TRBJ2-7; the match to TRBD2 covers 13 bases. V lost 5 bases to trimming and J lost 0 bases; unmatched junction nucleotides: 7. The germline CDR1 and CDR2 sequences are SGHTA and FQGNSA. This CDR3 is 17 amino acids long.

V and J are TRBV28 and TRBJ2-2, with 7 bases aligning to TRBD2. The V gene's germline CDR1 is MDHEN and CDR2 SYDVKM. The length of the CDR3 is 19 residues. Trimming at V came to 4 bases and at J to 1 base, leaving 15 bases not matched to a gene. The CDR3 loop is CASSWGHVLSGKNTGELFF. DNA of the CDR3: TGTGCCAGCAGTTGGGGCCACGTCCTAAGCGGGAAGAACACCGGGGAGCTGTTTTTT.

There are a few counts of this clone. The V gene is TRBV27, the J gene TRBJ2-7; possibly TRBD2 for D (6 bases). In germline, CDR1 is MNHEY, CDR2 SMNVEV (reference sequence). V lost 5 bases and J lost 0, with 17 bases in between. This CDR3 comprises 16 residues. CDR3: CASSPGSGFSSYEQYF. The CDR3 DNA reads as TGTGCCAGCAGTCCGGGTAGCGGTTTTAGCTCCTACGAGCAGTACTTC.

The genes are TRBV7-2 and TRBJ1-3, with TRBD1 matching 7 bases. The CDR3 spans 17 residues. Per germline, CDR1 SGHTA and CDR2 FQGNSA. J lost 0 bases, V lost 5 bases, and 10 bases had no gene match. The CDR3 DNA follows: TGTGCCAGCAGCCCGCGGACAGGTAGAATCTCTGGAAACACCATATATTTT. It codes for CASSPRTGRISGNTIYF.

The chain links TRBV5-4 to TRBJ1-2; D is possibly TRBD1 (5 bases). Germline V lookup: CDR1 SGHNT, CDR2 YYREEE (reference sequence). The length of the CDR3 is 13 residues. V was shortened by 4 bases and J by 5 bases, with 12 bases between the two germline ends. The CDR3 region is CASSLGAAYGYTF. CDR3 nucleotides: TGTGCCAGCAGCCTAGGGGCCGCGTATGGCTACACCTTC.

The chain is built from TRBV5-5 and TRBJ2-5; D is undetermined. The CDR3 is 13 residues long. Germline V gene data show CDR1 as SGHKS and CDR2 as YYEKEE (reference sequence). Trimming left V 4 bases short and J 3 bases short, with 10 bases between. This CDR3 is CASSRIAEETQYF. For the CDR3, the DNA is TGTGCCAGCAGCCGTATAGCTGAAGAGACCCAGTACTTC.

The chain links TRBV7-8 to TRBJ2-1; TRBD1 might be the D (6 bases). V was pared by 3 bases and J by 8 bases, with 26 bases between. CDR3 length: 18 residues. CDR1 and CDR2 (germline): SGHVS, FQNEAQ. The CDR3 bases are TGTGCCAGCAGCTTCAGAGAACAGGGACGGGGTAATTCGGATGAGCAGTTCTTC. Translated: CASSFREQGRGNSDEQFF.